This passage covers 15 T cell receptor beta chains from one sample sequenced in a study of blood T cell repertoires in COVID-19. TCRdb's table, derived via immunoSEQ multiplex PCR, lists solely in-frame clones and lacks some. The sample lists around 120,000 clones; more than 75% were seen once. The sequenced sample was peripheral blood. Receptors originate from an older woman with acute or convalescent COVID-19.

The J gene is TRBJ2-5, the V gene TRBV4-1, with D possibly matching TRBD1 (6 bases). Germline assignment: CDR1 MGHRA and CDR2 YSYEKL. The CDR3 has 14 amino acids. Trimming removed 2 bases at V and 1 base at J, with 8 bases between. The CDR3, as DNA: TGCGCCAGCAGCCAAACAGGGACCCAAGAGACCCAGTACTTC. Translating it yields CASSQTGTQETQYF.

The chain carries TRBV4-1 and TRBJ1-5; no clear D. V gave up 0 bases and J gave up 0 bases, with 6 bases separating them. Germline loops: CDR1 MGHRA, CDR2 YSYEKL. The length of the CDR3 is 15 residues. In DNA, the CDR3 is TGCGCCAGCAGCCAAGAAGCGAATAGCAATCAGCCCCAGCATTTT. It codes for CASSQEANSNQPQHF.

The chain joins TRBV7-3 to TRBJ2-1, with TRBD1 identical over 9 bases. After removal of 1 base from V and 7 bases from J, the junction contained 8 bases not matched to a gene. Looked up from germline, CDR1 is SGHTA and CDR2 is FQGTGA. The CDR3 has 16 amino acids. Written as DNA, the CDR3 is TGTGCCAGCAGCTTAAATCCACAGGGGGCTAGGAATGAGCAGTTCTTC. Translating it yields CASSLNPQGARNEQFF.

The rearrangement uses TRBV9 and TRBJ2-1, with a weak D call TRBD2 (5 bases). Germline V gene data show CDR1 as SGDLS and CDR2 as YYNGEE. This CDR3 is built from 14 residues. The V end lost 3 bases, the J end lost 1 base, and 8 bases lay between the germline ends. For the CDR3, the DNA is TGTGCCAGCAGCGAGGAGGAGTCCTACAATGAGCAGTTCTTC. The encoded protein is CASSEEESYNEQFF.

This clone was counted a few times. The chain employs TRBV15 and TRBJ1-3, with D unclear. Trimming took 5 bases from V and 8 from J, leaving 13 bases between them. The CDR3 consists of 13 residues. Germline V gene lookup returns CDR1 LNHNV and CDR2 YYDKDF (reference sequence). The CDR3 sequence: CATSGSPMDTIYF. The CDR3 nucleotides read TGTGCCACCAGCGGCTCGCCAATGGACACCATATATTTT.

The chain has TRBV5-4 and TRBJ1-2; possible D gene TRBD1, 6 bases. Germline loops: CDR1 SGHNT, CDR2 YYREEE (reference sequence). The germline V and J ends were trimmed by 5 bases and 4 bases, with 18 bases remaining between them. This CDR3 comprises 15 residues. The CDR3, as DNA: TGTGCCAGCAGTTGGAAGGGGGAGCTTGGCTATGGCTACACCTTC. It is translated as CASSWKGELGYGYTF.

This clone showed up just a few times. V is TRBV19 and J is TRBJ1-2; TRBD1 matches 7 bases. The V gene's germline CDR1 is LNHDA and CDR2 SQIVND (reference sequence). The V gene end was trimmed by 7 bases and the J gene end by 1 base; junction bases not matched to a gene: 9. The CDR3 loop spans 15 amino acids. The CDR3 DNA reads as TGTGCCAGTACCTACAGAGGGGGCCTTAACTATGGCTACACCTTC. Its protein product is CASTYRGGLNYGYTF.

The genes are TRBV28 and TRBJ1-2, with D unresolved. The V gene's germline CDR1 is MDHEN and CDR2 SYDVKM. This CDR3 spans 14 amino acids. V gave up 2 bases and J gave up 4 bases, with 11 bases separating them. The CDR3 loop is CASSLLSEVYGYTF. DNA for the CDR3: TGTGCCAGCAGTTTACTGTCAGAGGTCTATGGCTACACCTTC.

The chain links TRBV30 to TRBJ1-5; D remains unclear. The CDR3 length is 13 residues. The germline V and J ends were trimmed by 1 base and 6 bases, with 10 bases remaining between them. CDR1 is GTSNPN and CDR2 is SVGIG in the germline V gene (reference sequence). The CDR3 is CAWSGSGLQPQHF. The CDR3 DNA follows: TGTGCCTGGAGTGGGTCGGGTCTTCAGCCCCAGCATTTT. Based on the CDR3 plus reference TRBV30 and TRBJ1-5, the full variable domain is SQTIHQWPATLVQPVGSPLSLECTVEGTSNPNLYWYRQAAGRGLQLLFYSVGIGQISSEVPQNLSASRPQDRQFILSSKKLLLSDSGFYLCAWSGSGLQPQHFGDGTRLSIL.

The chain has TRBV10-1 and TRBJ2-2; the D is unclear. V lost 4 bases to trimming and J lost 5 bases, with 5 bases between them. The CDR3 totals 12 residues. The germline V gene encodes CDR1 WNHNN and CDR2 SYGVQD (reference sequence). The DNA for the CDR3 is TGCGCCAGCAGTGCGGTAACCGGGGAGCTGTTTTTT. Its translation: CASSAVTGELFF.

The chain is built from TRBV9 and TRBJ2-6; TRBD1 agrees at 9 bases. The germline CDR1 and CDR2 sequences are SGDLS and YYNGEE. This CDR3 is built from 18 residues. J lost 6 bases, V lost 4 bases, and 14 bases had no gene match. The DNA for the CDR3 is TGTGCCAGCAGCCCAACCTCCGGACAGGGGCATTCGGCCAACGTCCTGACTTTC. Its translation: CASSPTSGQGHSANVLTF.

The CDR3: CASRQAPVPVGELFF. In nucleotides, the CDR3 is TGTGCCAGCAGGCAAGCGCCGGTCCCAGTCGGGGAGCTGTTTTTT. The genes are TRBV2 and TRBJ2-2; D is unresolved. The CDR3 loop spans 15 amino acids. The V and J ends lost 6 bases and 7 bases respectively, with 18 bases between them. The germline CDR1 and CDR2 sequences are SNHLY and FYNNEI. The whole variable domain, filled in from reference TRBV2 and TRBJ2-2, reads EPEVTQTPSHQVTQMGQEVILRCVPISNHLYFYWYRQILGQKVEFLVSFYNNEISEKSEIFDDQFSVERPDGSNFTLKIRSTKLEDSAMYFCASRQAPVPVGELFFGEGSRLTVL.

The CDR3: CASSIGLGQGSYEQYF. The CDR3 DNA sequence: TGTGCCAGTAGTATCGGTCTCGGACAGGGGAGTTACGAGCAGTACTTC. The chain couples TRBV19 to TRBJ2-7; 9 bases map to TRBD1. CDR3 length: 16 amino acids. V gave up 3 bases and J gave up 4 bases; unmatched junction bases: 10. CDR1 is LNHDA, CDR2 SQIVND, per germline (reference sequence).

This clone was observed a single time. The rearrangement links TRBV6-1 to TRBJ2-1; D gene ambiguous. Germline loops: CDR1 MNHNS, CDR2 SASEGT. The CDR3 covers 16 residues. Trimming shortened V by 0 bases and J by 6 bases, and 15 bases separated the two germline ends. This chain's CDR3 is CASSEATQVGTNEQFF. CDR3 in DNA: TGTGCCAGCAGTGAAGCGACCCAGGTTGGAACCAATGAGCAGTTCTTC.

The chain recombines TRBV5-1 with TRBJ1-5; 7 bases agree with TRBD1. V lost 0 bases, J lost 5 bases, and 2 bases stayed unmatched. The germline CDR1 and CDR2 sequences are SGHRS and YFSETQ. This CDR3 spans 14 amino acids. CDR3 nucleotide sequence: TGCGCCAGCAGCTTGGAGGGGGCCGATCAGCCCCAGCATTTT. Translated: CASSLEGADQPQHF.